The 29 T cell receptor beta chains given below trace back to one sample, sequenced in a study of T cells in Graves' hyperthyroidism and ophthalmopathy. Amplification of TCR beta CDR3 regions was performed using RNA transcripts as template. HTBI primers were used for first-round RT-PCR of the TCR CDR3. MiXCR, applied by TCRdb to the multiplex PCR reads, yields one record per CDR3 protein. The table shows 640,000 or so distinct CDR3 sequences, with around 15% occurring only once. Sequenced: blood. The receptors were sampled from a woman between 35 and 50 years old with Graves' ophthalmopathy.

This clonotype was detected ten times or more. This chain connects TRBV20-1 to TRBJ2-5; 11 bases match TRBD2. Germline CDR1 reads DFQATT; CDR2 reads SNEGSKA (reference sequence). With 2 bases clipped from V and 5 bases from J, the junction kept 10 bases outside the gene matches. The CDR3 loop spans 16 amino acids. The CDR3 DNA reads as TGCAGTGCTAGACCACGCATAGCGGGAGGGATGGAGACCCAGTACTTC. Its translation is CSARPRIAGGMETQYF.

This clonotype was seen repeatedly, ten times or more. The chain carries TRBV6-1 and TRBJ2-7; 9 nucleotides line up with TRBD2. Germline CDR1 reads MNHNS; CDR2 reads SASEGT. With 1 base clipped from V and 7 bases from J, the junction kept 11 bases outside the gene matches. CDR3 length equals 16 residues. CDR3 nucleotides: TGTGCCAGCAGTGAAGATTGGGCGGGAGGGTATGGGGAGCAGTACTTC. The encoded protein is CASSEDWAGGYGEQYF.

This clonotype was recorded at least ten times. The chain joins TRBV12-3 or TRBV12-4 to TRBJ1-1, with TRBD1 identical over 7 bases. The CDR3 has 13 residues. V lost 7 bases, J lost 3 bases, and 5 bases stayed unmatched. The CDR3 spells CASTPTGHTEAFF. In nucleotides, the CDR3 is TGTGCCAGCACCCCGACAGGGCACACTGAAGCTTTCTTT.

V usage is TRBV11-3 and J usage is TRBJ2-2; D unclear. The ends were cut back, 7 bases at V and 2 bases at J, with 11 bases in the middle. The CDR3 is 14 residues long. Germline V gene sequence: CDR1 SGHNT, CDR2 YENEEA. The CDR3 sequence is CASKQGPNTGELFF. The DNA of the CDR3 is TGTGCCAGCAAGCAAGGCCCTAACACCGGGGAGCTGTTTTTT.

Ten or more counts support this clonotype. This chain joins TRBV6-2 or TRBV6-3 and TRBJ1-5; D perhaps matches TRBD1 (6 bases). From germline, CDR1 is MNHEY and CDR2 SVGEGT. The CDR3 has 15 residues. The V end was cut by 2 bases, the J end by 3 bases, with 11 bases between. The CDR3 DNA follows: TGTGCCAGCAGTTACACGACAGGCTTCAATCAGCCCCAGCATTTT. Translation gives CASSYTTGFNQPQHF.

This clonotype was observed many times. The chain joins TRBV27 to TRBJ2-7; D unresolved. From germline, CDR1 is MNHEY and CDR2 SMNVEV (reference sequence). The CDR3 has 13 amino acids. The V and J ends lost 2 bases and 1 base respectively, with 6 bases between them. DNA of the CDR3: TGTGCCAGCAGTTTAAGTAGATCCTACGAGCAGTACTTC. Protein product: CASSLSRSYEQYF.

This clonotype was detected ten times or more. The chain uses TRBV28 and TRBJ2-7, with 7 bases matching TRBD1. The CDR3 consists of 15 residues. V shed 2 bases and J 0 bases; nucleotides not matched to a gene: 4. In germline, CDR1 is MDHEN, CDR2 SYDVKM. The CDR3 spells CASSLPGTDSYEQYF. CDR3 coding DNA: TGTGCCAGCAGTTTACCGGGGACAGACTCCTACGAGCAGTACTTC.

This clonotype was counted ten times or more. Written as DNA, the CDR3 is TGTGCCTGGAAGGGCTACTTTAACGAGCAGTACTTC. It is translated as CAWKGYFNEQYF. J is TRBJ2-7 and V is TRBV30; unclear D gene. Trimming removed 4 bases from V and 5 bases from J, with 12 bases in between. Germline values: CDR1 GTSNPN, CDR2 SVGIG (reference sequence). This CDR3 comprises 12 residues.

This clonotype was counted a few times. This rearrangement joins TRBV5-4 to TRBJ1-2, with TRBD1 matching 8 bases. Germline loops: CDR1 SGHNT, CDR2 YYREEE (reference sequence). V shed 4 bases and J 4 bases; nucleotides not matched to a gene: 9. The CDR3 is 15 residues long. Written as DNA, the CDR3 is TGTGCCAGCAGCCGACATACCACAGGGGGCTATGGCTACACCTTC. It is translated as CASSRHTTGGYGYTF. Full variable domain (missing parts from reference TRBV5-4 and TRBJ1-2): ETGVTQSPTHLIKTRGQQVTLRCSSQSGHNTVSWYQQALGQGPQFIFQYYREEENGRGNFPPRFSGLQFPNYSSELNVNALELDDSALYLCASSRHTTGGYGYTFGSGTRLTVV.

The chain combines TRBV6-2 or TRBV6-3 with TRBJ2-5; perhaps TRBD2 as D (6 bases). The V end lost 4 bases, the J end lost 4 bases, and 13 bases lay between the germline ends. The germline gives CDR1 MNHEY, CDR2 SVGEGT. There are 14 residues in the CDR3. CDR3 in amino acids: CASSWGVEGETQYF. CDR3 coding DNA: TGTGCCAGCAGTTGGGGGGTTGAGGGAGAGACCCAGTACTTC.

The rearrangement uses TRBV28 and TRBJ2-7, with TRBD1 identical over 8 bases. This CDR3 is 14 amino acids long. CDR1 and CDR2 from the germline V gene are MDHEN and SYDVKM. V gave up 8 bases and J gave up 4 bases; unmatched junction bases: 10. The CDR3 sequence is CASRSGTGRYEQYF. Written as DNA, the CDR3 is TGTGCCAGCCGATCCGGGACAGGTAGATACGAGCAGTACTTC.

The sample holds many counts of this clonotype. The V and J genes are TRBV10-3 and TRBJ1-5, with TRBD1 matching over 9 bases. Germline V CDR1 and CDR2: ENHRY, SYGVKD. The V and J ends lost 5 bases and 6 bases, in that order; junction bases with no gene match: 5. CDR3 length: 14 residues. This CDR3 is CAISRTGDAQPQHF. The DNA of the CDR3 is TGTGCCATCAGTAGGACAGGGGATGCTCAGCCCCAGCATTTT.

The J gene is TRBJ1-4, the V gene TRBV15; no reliable D call. The V gene lost 0 bases and the J gene lost 3 bases, with 11 bases spanning the gap. From germline, CDR1 is LNHNV and CDR2 YYDKDF (reference sequence). The CDR3 covers 16 residues. As DNA, the CDR3 is TGTGCCACCAGCAGAGATCGGCGGAGGCCTAATGAAAAACTGTTTTTT. Protein: CATSRDRRRPNEKLFF.

Ten or more counts support this clonotype. V and J are TRBV28 and TRBJ1-1; D gene unclear. Germline V lookup: CDR1 MDHEN, CDR2 SYDVKM. This CDR3 comprises 14 residues. Trimming removed 3 bases from V and 4 bases from J, with 12 bases in between. The CDR3, as DNA: TGTGCCAGCAGTTTTCGGTTTATGGGCACTGAAGCTTTCTTT. This gives the protein CASSFRFMGTEAFF. The full variable domain, completed using reference TRBV28 and TRBJ1-1, is DVKVTQSSRYLVKRTGEKVFLECVQDMDHENMFWYRQDPGLGLRLIYFSYDVKMKEKGDIPEGYSVSREKKERFSLILESASTNQTSMYLCASSFRFMGTEAFFGQGTRLTVV.

The chain carries TRBV11-1 and TRBJ1-2; 8 bases are a match to TRBD1. V was clipped by 3 bases and J by 4 bases; unmatched bases: 19. Germline CDR1 and CDR2: SGHAT and FQDESV (reference sequence). The CDR3 covers 19 residues. CDR3 loop: CASSFRDRRSKPEVYGYTF. CDR3 DNA: TGTGCCAGCAGCTTCCGGGACAGGAGATCGAAACCCGAAGTCTATGGCTACACCTTC.

Only a few counts were recorded for this clonotype. The chain joins TRBV19 to TRBJ2-2; 11 bases fit TRBD2. CDR3 length: 15 residues. The junction had 7 bases not matched to a gene; V was cut back by 9 bases and J by 4 bases. Germline CDR1 reads LNHDA; CDR2 reads SQIVND (reference sequence). CDR3 nucleotides: TGTGCCAGCCACAGAACTAGCGGGGGCACCGGGGAGCTGTTTTTT. It encodes CASHRTSGGTGELFF.

This clonotype was recorded at least ten times. This chain connects TRBV6-4 to TRBJ2-2; 14 bases match TRBD2. Germline V CDR1 and CDR2: MRHNA, SNTAGT. The CDR3 extends over 17 amino acids. V dropped 6 bases and J dropped 5; count of bases not matched to a gene: 8. DNA of the CDR3: TGTGCCAGCAGACCAGGACTAGCGGGAGGTCGGACCGGGGAGCTGTTTTTT. This gives the protein CASRPGLAGGRTGELFF.

This clonotype has ten or more counts. The chain combines TRBV5-5 with TRBJ1-2, with D uncertain. The CDR3 covers 14 residues. The germline CDR1 and CDR2 sequences are SGHKS and YYEKEE (reference sequence). With 1 base removed from V and 8 bases from J, the gap between germline ends came to 15 bases. CDR3 coding DNA: TGTGCCAGCAGCTTGCCCGAGGCTTTGAGCGGCTACACCTTC. Residues: CASSLPEALSGYTF.

This clonotype was seen only once. The chain links TRBV19 to TRBJ2-2; 12 bases agree with TRBD1. V shed 4 bases and J 5 bases; nucleotides not matched to a gene: 5. From germline, CDR1 is LNHDA and CDR2 SQIVND (reference sequence). CDR3 length: 16 residues. The CDR3 protein is CASSKRDRGRTGELFF. The CDR3 DNA sequence: TGTGCCAGTAGTAAAAGGGACAGGGGGCGAACCGGGGAGCTGTTTTTT.

This clonotype was counted ten times or more. The chain employs TRBV20-1 and TRBJ2-2, with TRBD1 as a possible D gene (6 bases). Germline assignment: CDR1 DFQATT and CDR2 SNEGSKA (reference sequence). V was pared by 3 bases and J by 8 bases, with 10 bases between. The CDR3 sequence is 12 residues long. CDR3 sequence reads: CSARRQVGELFF. The CDR3, as DNA: TGCAGTGCTAGGCGACAGGTTGGGGAGCTGTTTTTT.

The table lists this clonotype with many counts. V and J are TRBV27 and TRBJ2-7, with D unclear. The CDR3 contains 13 residues. V was pared by 4 bases and J by 0 bases, with 7 bases between. Germline V gene data show CDR1 as MNHEY and CDR2 as SMNVEV (reference sequence). The CDR3: CASSSSISYEQYF. DNA of the CDR3: TGTGCCAGCAGTTCCTCCATCTCCTACGAGCAGTACTTC.

The J gene is TRBJ1-2, the V gene TRBV14; 9 nucleotides line up with TRBD1. The germline V gene encodes CDR1 SGHDN and CDR2 FVKESK. V was pared by 5 bases and J by 8 bases, with 9 bases of the junction left unmatched. The CDR3 loop spans 14 amino acids. In DNA form, the CDR3 reads TGTGCCAGCAGCAGAAACAGGGGGCTGGAGGGCTACACCTTC. It yields the protein CASSRNRGLEGYTF.

This clonotype was counted many times. V usage is TRBV6-5 and J usage is TRBJ2-6; D not resolved. Trimming removed 0 bases at V and 0 bases at J, with 6 bases between. The CDR3 covers 16 residues. Germline V gene data show CDR1 as MNHEY and CDR2 as SVGAGI. The CDR3 DNA follows: TGTGCCAGCAGTTACTCGCAGCCCTCTGGGGCCAACGTCCTGACTTTC. It is translated as CASSYSQPSGANVLTF.

This clonotype has a count of ten or more. The rearrangement joins TRBV29-1 to TRBJ2-7, with 14 bases lining up with TRBD2. There are 13 residues in the CDR3. Germline trimming cut 6 bases from V and 10 bases from J; bases unmatched to any gene: 8. Germline V gene data show CDR1 as SQVTM and CDR2 as ANQGSEA. The CDR3 bases are TGCAGCGTCCTGGGACTAGCGGGAGCGAGCCAGTACTTC. It encodes CSVLGLAGASQYF.

The CDR3 protein is CASSPVLGRGETQYF. The CDR3 coding sequence is TGTGCCAGCTCACCTGTCTTGGGCCGCGGAGAGACCCAGTACTTC. V gene TRBV18 combines with J gene TRBJ2-5; D unclear. Deletions cut 3 bases from V and 4 bases from J, with 15 bases between. Germline V gene data show CDR1 as KGHSH and CDR2 as LQKENI. This CDR3 is 15 amino acids long. The full variable domain, with the rest looked up from reference TRBV18 and TRBJ2-5, is NAGVMQNPRHLVRRRGQEARLRCSPMKGHSHVYWYRQLPEEGLKFMVYLQKENIIDESGMPKERFSAEFPKEGPSILRIQQVVRGDSAAYFCASSPVLGRGETQYFGPGTRLLVL.

Many counts were recorded for this clonotype. The rearrangement joins TRBV30 to TRBJ2-7; D gene unclear. The V gene's germline CDR1 is GTSNPN and CDR2 SVGIG (reference sequence). This CDR3 contains 15 residues. V was clipped by 0 bases and J by 6 bases, with 18 bases between them. CDR3 in amino acids: CAWSVLTSRVGEQYF. The DNA for the CDR3 is TGTGCCTGGAGTGTACTTACCTCACGCGTGGGCGAGCAGTACTTC.

This clonotype was observed at least ten times. The chain is built from TRBV25-1 and TRBJ1-5, with 9 bases fitting TRBD1. CDR3 length: 18 amino acids. From germline, CDR1 is MGHDK and CDR2 SYGVNS. V shed 3 bases and J 0 bases; nucleotides not matched to a gene: 9. The CDR3 is CASSDGGQGAYSNQPQHF. Here the CDR3 DNA reads TGTGCCAGCAGTGATGGGGGACAGGGAGCTTATAGCAATCAGCCCCAGCATTTT.

This clonotype was observed many times. This chain connects TRBV24-1 to TRBJ2-7, with 10 bases aligning to TRBD2. Losses at the gene ends were 6 bases for V and 2 bases for J; bases not matched to a gene: 9. From germline, CDR1 is KGHDR and CDR2 SFDVKD. The length of the CDR3 is 16 residues. This CDR3 reads CATSNPGSGRTYEQYF. CDR3 DNA: TGTGCCACCAGTAATCCTGGTAGCGGGAGGACCTACGAGCAGTACTTC.

This clonotype was found a few times. This is likely a read error, given that the CDR3 carries no conserved phenylalanine or tryptophan at its end. V usage is TRBV5-1 and J usage is TRBJ1-1; no clear D. The V gene lost 7 bases and the J gene lost 1 base, with 11 bases spanning the gap. Germline V gene sequence: CDR1 SGHRS, CDR2 YFSETQ. The CDR3 has 13 amino acids. CDR3 sequence: CASRYLGNTEAFS. In DNA, the CDR3 is TGCGCCAGCCGCTACTTGGGGAACACTGAAGCTTTCTCT.